The clone carrying this T cell receptor (beta chain) was seen once. The antigen is undetermined. The study separated CD4+ cells into CD45RA+ naive and CD45RA-negative memory subsets. This entry belongs to a study of shared clonotypes between healthy human individuals. Study outcomes and limitations: Larger richness was generally estimated for naive than memory subsets. In contrast to clonotypes shared by all four donors, non-shared clonotypes had lower generation probabilities.

In the study's own analysis: ImmunoSEQ yielded junction-only sequences lacking quality scores, so filtering differed. TCRdb's copy holds only in-frame clones and misses some; the assay was immunoSEQ multiplex PCR. V and J calls and clone size are copied from that table; D and trimming were computed from the DNA. The table includes roughly 2.4 million clones, around 95% detected once. This CDR3 has 14 residues. Germline V CDR1 and CDR2: GTSNPN, SVGIG (reference sequence). Deletions cut 4 bases from V and 4 bases from J, with 14 bases between. The chain combines TRBV30 with TRBJ2-1, with D unclear. The clonotype comes from a man aged 18 to 30 in good health. Sequenced input: naive CD4+ T cells sorted from blood. Stated subset: CD45RA+ positively selected. CDR3 coding DNA: TGTGCCTGGATTCGCGCTAGTTCGTACAATGAGCAGTTCTTC. Its protein is CAWIRASSYNEQFF.